This T cell receptor (beta chain) was identified in a study of neurological immune-mediated disorders. The study, taken as a whole, reports: The level of TCR clonal expansion was highest in patients with HTLV-1-associated myelopathy and lowest in multiple sclerosis, where it fell below the level seen in healthy controls. When the repertoires were sorted by phylogenetic grouping, those of 18 of 34 multiple sclerosis patients ended up in one related-CDR3 cluster, a possible signature.

V trimming: 5 bases; J trimming: 1 base; junction bases outside the gene matches: 4. Germline V gene data show CDR1 as SQVTM and CDR2 as ANQGSEA. There are 13 residues in the CDR3. TCRdb ran MiXCR on the 5' RACE reads and lists one entry per CDR3 protein. The data show 130,000 or so distinct CDR3 sequences, roughly 3.2% seen once. This clonotype was detected many times. Antigen: not known. The clonotype was recovered from a woman aged 25-40 years with multiple sclerosis. The rearrangement joins TRBV29-1 to TRBJ1-1, with 7 positions matching TRBD1. The sequencing sample was made of PBMCs. This chain's CDR3 is CSVYRGGNTEAFF. CDR3 nucleotides: TGCAGCGTTTACAGGGGAGGGAACACTGAAGCTTTCTTT. Full variable domain (missing parts from reference TRBV29-1 and TRBJ1-1): SAVISQKPSRDICQRGTSLTIQCQVDSQVTMMFWYRQQPGQSLTLIATANQGSEATYESGFVIDKFPISRPNLTFSTLTVSNMSPEDSSIYLCSVYRGGNTEAFFGQGTRLTVV.